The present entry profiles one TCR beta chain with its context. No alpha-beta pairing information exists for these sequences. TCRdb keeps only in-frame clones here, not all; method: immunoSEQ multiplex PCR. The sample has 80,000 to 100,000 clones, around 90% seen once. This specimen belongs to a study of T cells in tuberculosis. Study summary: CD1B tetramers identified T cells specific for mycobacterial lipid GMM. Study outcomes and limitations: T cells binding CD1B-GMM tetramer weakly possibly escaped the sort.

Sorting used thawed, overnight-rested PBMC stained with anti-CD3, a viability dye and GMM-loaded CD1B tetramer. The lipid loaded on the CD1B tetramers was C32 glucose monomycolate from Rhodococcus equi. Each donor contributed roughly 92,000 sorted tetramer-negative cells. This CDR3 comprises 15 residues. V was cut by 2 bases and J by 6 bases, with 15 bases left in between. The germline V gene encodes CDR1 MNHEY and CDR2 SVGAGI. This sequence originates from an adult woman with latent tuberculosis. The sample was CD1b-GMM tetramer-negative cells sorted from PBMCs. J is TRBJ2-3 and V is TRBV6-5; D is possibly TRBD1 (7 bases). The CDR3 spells CASSYTEGARDTQYF. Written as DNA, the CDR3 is TGTGCCAGCAGTTACACGGAGGGGGCGAGGGATACGCAGTATTTT.